This T cell receptor (beta chain) was identified in a study of blood T cell repertoires in COVID-19. Study at large: The United States, Italy and Spain were the sources of the acute and convalescent COVID-19 samples. The cDNA or gDNA used as material had been derived from T cells, B-cell-depleted T cells, or PBMCs.

In the original workflow: From reference gene primer amplification, estimates of nucleated cell counts were derived. Using immunoSEQ multiplex PCR, the repertoire was profiled, and TCRdb retains in-frame clones only, with some absent. The V and J calls and the clone size are those of that table, but D and trimming were determined from the DNA. The sample has roughly 76,000 clones, roughly 91% seen once. The CDR3 is 14 amino acids. Germline-derived CDR1 and CDR2 are SGHTA and FQGNSA. Trimming stripped 1 base from V and 4 bases from J, with 10 bases between. The origin of this receptor is a man aged 70-80 years with active or convalescent COVID-19. Input material: peripheral blood. V usage is TRBV7-2 and J usage is TRBJ1-1, with a possible D match to TRBD1 (6 bases). DNA of the CDR3: TGTGCCAGCAGCTTAGATGGACAGTCCACTGAAGCTTTCTTT. Protein product: CASSLDGQSTEAFF.